The rows below give T cell receptor beta chains drawn from one sample of a study of identical twins. TCRdb re-derived calls from the 5' RACE reads in MiXCR, one entry per CDR3 protein. Of around 650,000 distinct CDR3 sequences in the sample, less than 9% were seen once. Separately, the same data were catalogued under a study of yellow fever vaccine responses in identical twins.

Input material: PBMCs. These receptors were taken from a woman between 18 and 29 years old in good health. The CDR3 runs from the conserved cysteine through the conserved F or W. D genes are given only for firm matches. Clone size appears in some rows only: once, few, many, or a class for an expanded clone.

many,TRBJ2-3,TRBV11-2,NA,TGTGCCAGCAGCCGACGCGGACTTAGCACAGATACGCAGTATTTT,CASSRRGLSTDTQYF
many,TRBJ2-7,TRBV20-1,NA,TGCAGTGCCAAGAGCCAGCGGAAGCCCTACGAGCAGTACTTC,CSAKSQRKPYEQYF
few,TRBJ1-1,TRBV3-1,NA,TGTGCCAGCAGCCAAGGGACCCAACGGGCTGAAGCTTTCTTT,CASSQGTQRAEAFF
many,TRBJ2-1,TRBV2,TRBD2,TGTGCCAGCAGGCGGGGGTACAATGAGCAGTTCTTC,CASRRGYNEQFF
many,TRBJ2-3,TRBV5-1,NA,TGCGCCAGCAGCTCAACGGTGGGCACAGATACGCAGTATTTT,CASSSTVGTDTQYF
few,TRBJ2-2,TRBV7-3,TRBD2,TGTGCCAGCAGCATTAGCGGGAGCAGCACCGGGGAGCTGTTTTTT,CASSISGSSTGELFF
many,TRBJ2-1,TRBV11-3,NA,TGTGCCAGCAGCTTAGTAGTGAGCAATGAGCAGTTCTTC,CASSLVVSNEQFF
NA,TRBJ1-6,TRBV7-6,TRBD1,TGTGCCAGCAGCTTAGGACAGGGGTCGAGTTCACCCCTCCACTTT,CASSLGQGSSSPLHF
many,TRBJ2-3,TRBV12-3/TRBV12-4,TRBD2,TGTGCCAGCAGATCGGGACTAGCGGTTAGTACGCAGTATTTT,CASRSGLAVSTQYF
many,TRBJ1-6,TRBV9,NA,TGTGCCAGCAGCGTAGGCAGCTCCTATAATTCACCCCTCCACTTT,CASSVGSSYNSPLHF
few,TRBJ2-2,TRBV4-1,TRBD1,TGCGCCAGCAGCCGTCAGGGGGCTGAGGCAAACACCGGGGAGCTGTTTTTT,CASSRQGAEANTGELFF
few,TRBJ1-6,TRBV20-1,NA,TGCAGTGCCAGGGGTTCGGGGGCACCCCTCCACTTT,CSARGSGAPLHF
NA,TRBJ1-5,TRBV6-1,NA,TGTGCCAGCAGAGACGGGGGAGTCAATCAGCCCCAGCATTTT,CASRDGGVNQPQHF
many,TRBJ2-3,TRBV12-3/TRBV12-4,NA,TGTGCCAGCAGTTTTTTAGTTCCTGATCCAGATACGCAGTATTTT,CASSFLVPDPDTQYF
many,TRBJ1-2,TRBV5-1,NA,TGCGCCAGCAGCTTGGGGCAGGGACTTGGCTACACCTTC,CASSLGQGLGYTF
many,TRBJ2-1,TRBV7-9,NA,TGTGCCAGCAGCCATAGGGAGCTAACCAGCTCCTACAATGAGCAGTTCTTC,CASSHRELTSSYNEQFF
few,TRBJ1-5,TRBV20-1,NA,TGCAGTGCTACAGGGGCCTATAGCAATCAGCCCCAGCATTTT,CSATGAYSNQPQHF
many,TRBJ2-2,TRBV29-1,NA,TGCACAGTTTCGGGCCGGAACACCGGGGAGCTGTTTTTT,CTVSGRNTGELFF
few,TRBJ2-7,TRBV6-1,TRBD2,TGTGCCAGCAGTCTAGCGGGAATAGGGTACGAGCAGTACTTC,CASSLAGIGYEQYF
many,TRBJ2-7,TRBV12-3/TRBV12-4,NA,TGTGCCAGCAGTTTAGAACTGGGCCACTACGAGCAGTACTTC,CASSLELGHYEQYF
many,TRBJ1-4,TRBV5-8,NA,TGTGCCAGCAGCTTGGGCAGATCTAATGAAAAACTGTTTTTT,CASSLGRSNEKLFF
many,TRBJ2-2,TRBV29-1,NA,TGCAGCGTTGATTCGGGTTTTAGGGGGGAGCTGTTTTTT,CSVDSGFRGELFF
few,TRBJ2-1,TRBV11-2,TRBD1,TGTGCCAGCAGAAGTACCGGGACAGGGATGGCTACCAATGAGCAGTTCTTC,CASRSTGTGMATNEQFF
NA,TRBJ2-1,TRBV4-1,TRBD2,TGCGCCAGCAGCCAGCGAGCGGGAGAGGCCTACAATGAGCAGTTCTTC,CASSQRAGEAYNEQFF
many,TRBJ2-2,TRBV12-3/TRBV12-4,NA,TGTGCCAGCAGTTTTGCGGCCAACACCGGGGAGCTGTTTTTT,CASSFAANTGELFF
NA,TRBJ2-3,TRBV2,TRBD2,TGTGCCAGCAGTGACCCCGGGGGGAAGGCAGATACGCAGTATTTT,CASSDPGGKADTQYF
NA,TRBJ2-5,TRBV24-1,TRBD2,TGTGCCACCAGTGAAGGGACTAGCGGGATCCAAGAGACCCAGTACTTC,CATSEGTSGIQETQYF
few,TRBJ1-1,TRBV5-5,NA,TGTGCCAGCAGCTCCCGGATATCAGGCACTGAAGCTTTCTTT,CASSSRISGTEAFF
NA,TRBJ2-3,TRBV14,TRBD2,TGTGCCAGCAGCCAACGGGGACTAGCGGGACCAAGCACAGATACGCAGTATTTT,CASSQRGLAGPSTDTQYF
NA,TRBJ1-5,TRBV6-5,NA,TGTGCCAGCAGTTACTTCGGCGAAAGCAATCAGCCCCAGCATTTT,CASSYFGESNQPQHF
few,TRBJ1-4,TRBV28,TRBD1,TGTGCCAGCAGCAACATACAGGGGACTAATGAAAAACTGTTTTTT,CASSNIQGTNEKLFF
NA,TRBJ2-2,TRBV20-1,NA,TGCAGTGCTCCGCTACAGGGATTTGACACCGGGGAGCTGTTTTTT,CSAPLQGFDTGELFF
many,TRBJ2-1,TRBV5-1,TRBD2,TGCGCCAGCAGCTCCCAAGGCGGGAGAAATAGAAATGAGCAGTTCTTC,CASSSQGGRNRNEQFF
NA,TRBJ2-5,TRBV7-2,TRBD1,TGTGCCAGCAGCACGACCCGGGACAGGGGTGAGACCCAGTACTTC,CASSTTRDRGETQYF
few,TRBJ1-1,TRBV20-1,NA,TGCAGTGCTAGGGATGGGGGGCTCATGAACACTGAAGCTTTCTTT,CSARDGGLMNTEAFF
few,TRBJ2-2,TRBV28,TRBD1,TGTGCCAGCAGTTCCGGGACAGGCGTTGCGCTGTTTTTT,CASSSGTGVALFF
few,TRBJ2-2,TRBV5-1,TRBD2,TGCGCCAGCAGCTCGGGACTAGCGGCGACCACCGGGGAGCTGTTTTTT,CASSSGLAATTGELFF
few,TRBJ2-3,TRBV6-4,TRBD2,TGTGCCAGCAGTGTCGAAGCCCGGATGACTAGCGGGGGGGCTACGCAGTATTTT,CASSVEARMTSGGATQYF
few,TRBJ2-5,TRBV9,NA,TGTGCCAGCAGCGTAGGGGACTACCAAGAGACCCAGTACTTC,CASSVGDYQETQYF
NA,TRBJ2-3,TRBV12-3/TRBV12-4,NA,TGTGCCAGCTGTCTAGGCATCAACTCGGGCCTTCTGGGAGATACGCAGTATTTT,CASCLGINSGLLGDTQYF
few,TRBJ2-1,TRBV6-2/TRBV6-3,TRBD2,TGTGCCAGCAGTTACTCGAGACTAGCGGGGAGGAATGAGCAGTTCTTC,CASSYSRLAGRNEQFF
NA,TRBJ2-3,TRBV5-6,TRBD1,TGTGCCAGCAGCGGTGACTTCTCGGGACAGGGTTCTTCAGATACGCAGTATTTT,CASSGDFSGQGSSDTQYF
NA,TRBJ2-1,TRBV12-5,NA,TGTGCTAGTGGTTTGTTAGGGAACTGGAATGAGCAGTTCTTC,CASGLLGNWNEQFF
NA,TRBJ2-3,TRBV20-1,NA,TGCAGTGCTAGTGCTACAGGGCCAGATACGCAGTATTTT,CSASATGPDTQYF
few,TRBJ2-3,TRBV5-5,NA,TGTGCCAGCAGCTTGGCCAGTTCAGATACGCAGTATTTT,CASSLASSDTQYF
NA,TRBJ2-7,TRBV19,TRBD2,TGTGCCAGTAGTAACCTTGGGACTAGCGGGACGGGCGAGCAGTACTTC,CASSNLGTSGTGEQYF
few,TRBJ2-2,TRBV7-9,NA,TGTGCCAGCAGCATTTACTATGGACAGATGAACACCGGGGAGCTGTTTTTT,CASSIYYGQMNTGELFF
few,TRBJ2-4,TRBV13,NA,TGTGCCAGCAGCTTAGGATCCCCGGGGAACTTAAAAAACATTCAGTACTTC,CASSLGSPGNLKNIQYF
NA,TRBJ2-5,TRBV28,NA,TGTGCCAGCAGTCTCACCAGGGGTGTGGGGACCCAGTACTTC,CASSLTRGVGTQYF
NA,TRBJ2-1,TRBV7-2,TRBD2,TGTGCCAGCAGCAGACTAGCGGACCCCTCCTACAATGAGCAGTTCTTC,CASSRLADPSYNEQFF
few,TRBJ2-2,TRBV5-1,TRBD2,TGCGCCAGCAGCCTGCGGACTAGCGGTTCCCGAAACACCGGGGAGCTGTTTTTT,CASSLRTSGSRNTGELFF
few,TRBJ2-7,TRBV5-1,NA,TGCGCCAGCAGCTCTCAGGGGAAGTACGAGCAGTACTTC,CASSSQGKYEQYF